Detailed here is one T cell receptor (beta chain). Germline-derived CDR1 and CDR2 are LNHDA and SQIVND (reference sequence). Trimming removed 7 bases from V and 7 bases from J; junction bases left unmatched: 8. The CDR3 length is 13 residues. The data belong to a study of blood T cell repertoires in COVID-19. Study-level information: Sample material is recorded as cDNA or gDNA derived from T cells, B-cell-depleted T cells, or PBMCs.

Participants spanned ages 18 to 89 years and resided in 20 to 30 US areas. Repertoires were generated with immunoSEQ multiplex PCR, while TCRdb's copy carries only in-frame clones and drops some. The data show a few hundred thousand clones, 80% to 85% seen once. The TCR sequence derives from a middle-aged woman who had recovered from COVID-19. The specimen was PBMCs or T cells enriched from blood (not recorded which). V is TRBV19 and J is TRBJ1-1; TRBD1 aligns across 8 bases. The CDR3 nucleotides read TGTGCCAGTACCTCGGGGACAGGCGTTGAAGCTTTCTTT. This gives the protein CASTSGTGVEAFF.